What follows are 23 T cell receptor beta chains derived from one specimen sequenced in a study of early T cells in non-severe SARS-CoV-2 infection (dated by TCRdb to 2020 to 2022). Receptors were amplified or captured by 5' RACE. The sequencing machine was a NextSeq 500. In-frame beta chains were kept once TCRdb had trimmed the public reads at Q25 with fastp and called clones with MiXCR. Every distinct CDR3 protein forms one entry, paired with its most common genes and DNA. This sample comprises about 60,000 distinct CDR3 sequences, over 5% of them detected only once. Roughly 7.1% of the sample is held by the ten biggest clonotypes. Input material: whole blood. The receptors originated from an adult who was a healthcare worker with PCR-confirmed SARS-CoV-2 infection or an uninfected control (not recorded which).

This clonotype was seen repeatedly, ten times or more. The chain recombines TRBV18 with TRBJ1-1; D possibly corresponds to TRBD1 (6 bases). The CDR3 has 15 amino acids. V shed 2 bases and J shed 1 base, with 11 bases lying between them. Germline V gene lookup returns CDR1 KGHSH and CDR2 LQKENI. Written as DNA, the CDR3 is TGTGCCAGCTCACCAGACAGGATGAAGAACACTGAAGCTTTCTTT. Translating it yields CASSPDRMKNTEAFF. Complete variable domain (other parts from reference TRBV18 and TRBJ1-1): NAGVMQNPRHLVRRRGQEARLRCSPMKGHSHVYWYRQLPEEGLKFMVYLQKENIIDESGMPKERFSAEFPKEGPSILRIQQVVRGDSAAYFCASSPDRMKNTEAFFGQGTRLTVV.

This clonotype was seen at least ten times. The V call is TRBV30, the J call TRBJ2-2; D might be TRBD2 (6 bases). Germline CDR1 is GTSNPN and CDR2 is SVGIG (reference sequence). V was pared by 0 bases and J by 4 bases, with 15 bases between. This CDR3 is built from 16 residues. CDR3 coding DNA: TGTGCCTGGAGTGTACGGGGGAGGAGGACCACCGGGGAGCTGTTTTTT. Protein product: CAWSVRGRRTTGELFF.

This clonotype was seen repeatedly, ten times or more. The V gene is TRBV5-6, the J gene TRBJ1-1, with D possibly being TRBD1 (5 bases). Deletions cut 4 bases from V and 5 bases from J, with 12 bases between. The CDR3 extends over 13 amino acids. Germline loops: CDR1 SGHDT, CDR2 YYEEEE. CDR3 residues: CASSANYRTEAFF. CDR3 DNA: TGTGCCAGCAGCGCCAACTACAGGACTGAAGCTTTCTTT. Together with reference TRBV5-6 and TRBJ1-1, the CDR3 gives the full variable domain: DAGVTQSPTHLIKTRGQQVTLRCSPKSGHDTVSWYQQALGQGPQFIFQYYEEEERQRGNFPDRFSGHQFPNYSSELNVNALLLGDSALYLCASSANYRTEAFFGQGTRLTVV.

This clonotype was picked up a small number of times. The V gene is TRBV29-1, the J gene TRBJ2-3; 16 nucleotides match TRBD2. The trim removed 1 base at V and 4 bases at J, leaving 5 bases unmatched. Germline CDR1 and CDR2: SQVTM and ANQGSEA. This CDR3 is built from 17 residues. The CDR3 here is CSVEGGLAGGPSDTQYF. The CDR3 DNA reads as TGCAGCGTTGAAGGGGGACTAGCGGGAGGGCCATCAGATACGCAGTATTTT.

In this sample, this clonotype turned up many times. The chain couples TRBV6-5 to TRBJ1-2; the match to TRBD1 covers 10 bases. V was pared by 6 bases and J by 6 bases, with 1 base of the junction left unmatched. Germline lookup yields CDR1 MNHEY and CDR2 SVGAGI. The CDR3 spans 12 residues. CDR3 sequence: CASRGQGNGYTF. In DNA form, the CDR3 reads TGTGCCAGCAGGGGACAGGGGAATGGCTACACCTTC.

This clonotype has just a few counts. The junction departs from germline at one end; a sequencing error may be responsible. The chain employs TRBV13 and TRBJ2-7; D is possibly TRBD1 (5 bases). The CDR3 runs to 14 residues. Germline CDR1 is PRHDT and CDR2 is FYEKMQ (reference sequence). CDR3 coding DNA: TGTGCCAACAGCCCCGAAGGGGTAGACTACGAGCAGTACTTC. Encoded protein: CANSPEGVDYEQYF.

A few counts support this clonotype. The rearrangement joins TRBV20-1 to TRBJ2-2, with D possibly TRBD2 on 5 matching bases. The germline gives CDR1 DFQATT, CDR2 SNEGSKA (reference sequence). This CDR3 region has 15 residues. V was cut by 0 bases and J by 6 bases, with 14 bases left in between. This chain's CDR3 is CSARDRRFGAGELFF. The CDR3 DNA follows: TGCAGTGCTAGAGATCGGAGGTTCGGGGCCGGGGAGCTGTTTTTT.

This clonotype has a count of ten or more. This rearrangement joins TRBV6-5 to TRBJ1-1, with D uncertain. The CDR3 sequence is 15 residues long. From germline, CDR1 is MNHEY and CDR2 SVGAGI. Trimming left V 7 bases short and J 8 bases short, with 23 bases between. The DNA of the CDR3 is TGTGCCAGCACCACGTCACGAGGGCGGGATAAGGAAGCTTTCTTT. Translation gives CASTTSRGRDKEAFF.

This clonotype was seen ten or more times. This chain joins TRBV2 and TRBJ2-6; the D is unclear. The germline V gene has CDR1 SNHLY and CDR2 FYNNEI. V was shortened by 6 bases and J by 3 bases, with 3 bases between the two germline ends. This CDR3 is built from 12 residues. CDR3 DNA: TGTGCCAGCAGGTTTGGGGCCAACGTCCTGACTTTC. Protein product: CASRFGANVLTF.

Many counts were recorded for this clonotype. This chain links TRBV5-4 with TRBJ2-7; TRBD2 aligns across 8 bases. Germline V CDR1 and CDR2: SGHNT, YYREEE (reference sequence). The CDR3 is 14 residues long. J was trimmed by 2 bases and V by 4 bases; bases with no gene match: 5. CDR3 DNA: TGTGCCAGCAGCCCTCCGGGACTAGCCTACGAGCAGTACTTC. Its translation: CASSPPGLAYEQYF. Full variable domain (outside the CDR3, taken from reference TRBV5-4 and TRBJ2-7): ETGVTQSPTHLIKTRGQQVTLRCSSQSGHNTVSWYQQALGQGPQFIFQYYREEENGRGNFPPRFSGLQFPNYSSELNVNALELDDSALYLCASSPPGLAYEQYFGPGTRLTVT.

This clonotype was seen ten or more times. This chain connects TRBV6-5 to TRBJ2-7, with D maybe TRBD2 (6 bases). Between the trimmed V and J ends, which lost 5 bases and 3 bases, there was a span of 8 bases. The CDR3 is 12 amino acids. Germline-derived CDR1 and CDR2 are MNHEY and SVGAGI. The CDR3 region is CASSGGVYEQYF. CDR3 nucleotides: TGTGCCAGCAGTGGCGGGGTCTACGAGCAGTACTTC.

The chain joins TRBV7-9 to TRBJ2-3; D unclear. The CDR3 has 12 residues. Trimming pared 5 bases from V and 6 bases from J, leaving 9 bases between. In germline, CDR1 is SEHNR, CDR2 FQNEAQ (reference sequence). The CDR3 region is CASSEVVDTQYF. In nucleotides, the CDR3 is TGTGCCAGCAGCGAGGTAGTGGATACGCAGTATTTT.

The genes are TRBV18 and TRBJ2-7; D perhaps matches TRBD1 (5 bases). Germline values: CDR1 KGHSH, CDR2 LQKENI. V was trimmed by 1 base and J by 2 bases, leaving 9 bases between them. CDR3 length: 14 residues. CDR3 sequence: CASSPQQEPYEQYF. DNA for the CDR3: TGTGCCAGCTCACCACAACAGGAACCCTACGAGCAGTACTTC.

In its sample, this clonotype was seen many times. The chain combines TRBV20-1 with TRBJ2-1, with 9 bases identical to TRBD2. The germline CDR1 and CDR2 sequences are DFQATT and SNEGSKA (reference sequence). V lost 0 bases and J lost 5; bases outside the gene matches: 2. The CDR3 extends over 14 amino acids. The CDR3 loop is CSARDLAGHNEQFF. Here the CDR3 DNA reads TGCAGTGCTAGAGATCTAGCGGGGCACAATGAGCAGTTCTTC.

This clonotype came up many times. The chain joins TRBV12-3 or TRBV12-4 to TRBJ1-5; no firm D call. CDR3 size: 12 residues. The germline V and J ends were trimmed by 2 bases and 9 bases, with 8 bases remaining between them. The CDR3 spells CASSLSDAPQHF. The CDR3, as DNA: TGTGCCAGCAGTTTATCGGACGCGCCCCAGCATTTT.

This clonotype showed up just a few times. The genes are TRBV10-3 and TRBJ2-7; 11 bases are shared with TRBD1. CDR3 size: 14 residues. Germline lookup yields CDR1 ENHRY and CDR2 SYGVKD. V shed 6 bases, J shed 0 bases, and the junction held 1 base outside the gene matches. In DNA, the CDR3 is TGTGCCATCAGGGACAGGGGGCACTCCTACGAGCAGTACTTC. This sequence encodes CAIRDRGHSYEQYF.

The chain is built from TRBV6-5 and TRBJ1-2; D unresolved. Per germline, CDR1 MNHEY and CDR2 SVGAGI. The ends were cut back, 5 bases at V and 3 bases at J, with 16 bases in the middle. The CDR3 runs 15 residues. CDR3 in amino acids: CASSPYSKRDYGYTF. Here the CDR3 DNA reads TGTGCCAGCAGTCCCTACTCGAAGCGCGACTATGGCTACACCTTC.

This clonotype was seen only a few times. The genes are TRBV12-3 or TRBV12-4 and TRBJ2-6, with D perhaps matching TRBD2 (6 bases). CDR3 length equals 15 residues. Trimming cost V 6 bases and J 0 bases, with 9 bases left between them. CDR3 region: CASRGGNSGANVLTF. The CDR3 DNA follows: TGTGCCAGCAGGGGCGGGAACTCTGGGGCCAACGTCCTGACTTTC.

This clonotype was counted ten times or more. The rearrangement links TRBV2 to TRBJ1-5; 8 bases align to TRBD1. V lost 7 bases, J lost 3 bases, and 11 bases stayed unmatched. From germline, CDR1 is SNHLY and CDR2 FYNNEI. This CDR3 region has 16 residues. The CDR3 nucleotides read TGTGCCAGCATTACGGACAGGGCGAGGGACAATCAGCCCCAGCATTTT. The encoded protein is CASITDRARDNQPQHF. Based on the CDR3 plus reference TRBV2 and TRBJ1-5, the full variable domain is EPEVTQTPSHQVTQMGQEVILRCVPISNHLYFYWYRQILGQKVEFLVSFYNNEISEKSEIFDDQFSVERPDGSNFTLKIRSTKLEDSAMYFCASITDRARDNQPQHFGDGTRLSIL.

There are many counts of this clonotype. The chain combines TRBV4-3 with TRBJ2-3; the D call may be TRBD1 or TRBD2 (5 bases each). This CDR3 contains 17 residues. V gave up 0 bases and J gave up 7 bases, with 20 bases separating them. Germline CDR1 reads LGHNA; CDR2 reads YSLEER. Here the CDR3 DNA reads TGCGCCAGCAGCCAAGATCGGGGCAGTATGCTCTCTTATACGCAGTATTTT. Protein sequence: CASSQDRGSMLSYTQYF.

This clonotype was observed many times. The chain carries TRBV4-1 and TRBJ2-7, with a possible D match to TRBD1 (6 bases). V shed 1 base and J shed 3 bases, with 13 bases lying between them. Germline CDR1 is MGHRA and CDR2 is YSYEKL. The CDR3 consists of 15 residues. CDR3 in amino acids: CASSQADRVIYEQYF. CDR3 DNA: TGCGCCAGCAGCCAAGCGGACAGAGTAATCTACGAGCAGTACTTC.

This chain links TRBV20-1 with TRBJ2-7; TRBD1 agrees at 7 bases. This CDR3 is built from 13 residues. Unmatched junction bases numbered 5, after V lost 6 bases and J lost 0 bases. Germline V lookup: CDR1 DFQATT, CDR2 SNEGSKA (reference sequence). The CDR3 loop reads CSALGTASYEQYF. As DNA, the CDR3 is TGCAGTGCCCTAGGGACAGCCTCCTACGAGCAGTACTTC.

In this sample, this clonotype turned up many times. This chain uses TRBV15 with TRBJ2-7; D call uncertain. The germline gives CDR1 LNHNV, CDR2 YYDKDF (reference sequence). V was pared by 0 bases and J by 0 bases, with 9 bases between. CDR3 length: 15 residues. CDR3 in amino acids: CATSRDPAVSYEQYF. The DNA for the CDR3 is TGTGCCACCAGCAGAGATCCCGCGGTCTCCTACGAGCAGTACTTC.